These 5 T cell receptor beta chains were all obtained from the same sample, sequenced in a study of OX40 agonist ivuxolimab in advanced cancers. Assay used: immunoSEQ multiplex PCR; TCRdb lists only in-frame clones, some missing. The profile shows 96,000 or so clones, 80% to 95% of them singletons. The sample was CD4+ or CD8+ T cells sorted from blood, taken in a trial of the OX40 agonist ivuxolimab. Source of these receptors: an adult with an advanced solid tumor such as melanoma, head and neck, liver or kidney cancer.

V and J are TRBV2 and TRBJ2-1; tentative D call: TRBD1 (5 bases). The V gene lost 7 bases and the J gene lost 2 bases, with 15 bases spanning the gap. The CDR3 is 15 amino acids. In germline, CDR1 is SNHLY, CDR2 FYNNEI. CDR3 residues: CASIPQRQTYNEQFF. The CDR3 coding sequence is TGTGCCAGCATTCCTCAGCGACAGACCTACAATGAGCAGTTCTTC. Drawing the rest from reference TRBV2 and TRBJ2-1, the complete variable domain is EPEVTQTPSHQVTQMGQEVILRCVPISNHLYFYWYRQILGQKVEFLVSFYNNEISEKSEIFDDQFSVERPDGSNFTLKIRSTKLEDSAMYFCASIPQRQTYNEQFFGPGTRLTVL.

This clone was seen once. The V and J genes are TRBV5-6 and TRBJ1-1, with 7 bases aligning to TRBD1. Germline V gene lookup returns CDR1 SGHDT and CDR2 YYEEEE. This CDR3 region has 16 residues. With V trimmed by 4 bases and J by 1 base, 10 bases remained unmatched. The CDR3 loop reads CASSQGVGGRNTEAFF. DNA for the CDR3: TGTGCCAGCAGCCAGGGGGTCGGGGGACGGAACACTGAAGCTTTCTTT.

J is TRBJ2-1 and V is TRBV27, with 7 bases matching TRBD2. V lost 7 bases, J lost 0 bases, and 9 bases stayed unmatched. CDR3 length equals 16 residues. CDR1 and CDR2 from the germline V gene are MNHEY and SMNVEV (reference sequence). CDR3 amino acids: CASKPRETPSYNEQFF. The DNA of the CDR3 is TGTGCCAGCAAACCGCGGGAGACGCCCTCCTACAATGAGCAGTTCTTC.

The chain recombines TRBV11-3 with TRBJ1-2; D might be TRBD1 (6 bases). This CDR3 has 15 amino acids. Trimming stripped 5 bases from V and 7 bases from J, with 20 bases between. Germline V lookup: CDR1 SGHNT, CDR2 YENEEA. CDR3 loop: CASSRGGSGESGYTF. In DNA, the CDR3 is TGTGCCAGCAGCCGGGGGGGATCAGGGGAGAGTGGCTACACCTTC. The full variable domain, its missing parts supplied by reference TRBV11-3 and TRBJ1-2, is EAGVVQSPRYKIIEKKQPVAFWCNPISGHNTLYWYLQNLGQGPELLIRYENEEAVDDSQLPKDRFSAERLKGVDSTLKIQPAELGDSAVYLCASSRGGSGESGYTFGSGTRLTVV.

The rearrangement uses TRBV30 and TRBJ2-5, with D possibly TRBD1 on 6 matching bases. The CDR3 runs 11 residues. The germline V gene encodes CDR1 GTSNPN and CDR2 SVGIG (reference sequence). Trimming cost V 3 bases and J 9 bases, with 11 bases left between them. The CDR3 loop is CAWRIQGPQYF. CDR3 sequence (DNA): TGTGCCTGGAGAATACAGGGCCCCCAGTACTTC.